This TCR beta chain was sequenced in a study of Graves' ophthalmopathy and Graves' hyperthyroidism. Orbital computed tomography, thyroid ultrasound, TRAb, serum thyroxine and clinical symptoms formed the basis of diagnosis. Amplification targeted the TCR beta CDR3 regions, with RNA transcripts as the source material. HTBI primers were employed in first-round RT-PCR, then a second-round multiplex PCR followed. Each CDR3 protein gets one entry after TCRdb re-called the multiplex PCR reads with MiXCR. Of about 600,000 distinct CDR3 sequences in the sample, about 40% were seen once. Germline V gene lookup returns CDR1 SGHRS and CDR2 YFSETQ. V was pared by 4 bases and J by 5 bases, with 8 bases of the junction left unmatched. The CDR3 runs 15 residues.

The TCR sequence derives from an adult man with Graves' hyperthyroidism. The chain carries TRBV5-1 and TRBJ2-3, with 9 bases lining up with TRBD2. The sequenced sample was peripheral blood or thyroid tissue (not recorded which). DNA for the CDR3: TGCGCCAGCAGCCTTGGGACTAGCTCTATAGATACGCAGTATTTT. Translated: CASSLGTSSIDTQYF.